One TCR beta chain is described in this entry. Antigen: not known. The assay was immunoSEQ multiplex PCR, and TCRdb's table has in-frame clones only and misses some. Among more than 85,000 clones listed, 70% to 90% were seen once. This sample is drawn from a study of T cell responses to AZD1222 COVID-19 vaccine. General study results and limits: Reportedly, nearly half the spike-specific TCRs target unmutated variant regions. The donor group comprised mostly white British people and more females; the analysis possibly underestimated clonal diversity.

Analysis merged second doses at about 4 or about 12 weeks. Trimming left V 7 bases short and J 3 bases short, with 16 bases between. Per the germline V gene, CDR1 is SGHRS and CDR2 is YFSETQ. The CDR3 has 14 residues. V and J are TRBV5-1 and TRBJ1-1; D is unresolved. The sequence came from an adult who received the AZD1222 COVID-19 vaccine. The material was peripheral blood, obtained 28 days after the second AZD1222 dose. CDR3 sequence: CASVKSPGDTEAFF. The CDR3 DNA is TGCGCCAGCGTAAAAAGCCCCGGGGACACTGAAGCTTTCTTT.